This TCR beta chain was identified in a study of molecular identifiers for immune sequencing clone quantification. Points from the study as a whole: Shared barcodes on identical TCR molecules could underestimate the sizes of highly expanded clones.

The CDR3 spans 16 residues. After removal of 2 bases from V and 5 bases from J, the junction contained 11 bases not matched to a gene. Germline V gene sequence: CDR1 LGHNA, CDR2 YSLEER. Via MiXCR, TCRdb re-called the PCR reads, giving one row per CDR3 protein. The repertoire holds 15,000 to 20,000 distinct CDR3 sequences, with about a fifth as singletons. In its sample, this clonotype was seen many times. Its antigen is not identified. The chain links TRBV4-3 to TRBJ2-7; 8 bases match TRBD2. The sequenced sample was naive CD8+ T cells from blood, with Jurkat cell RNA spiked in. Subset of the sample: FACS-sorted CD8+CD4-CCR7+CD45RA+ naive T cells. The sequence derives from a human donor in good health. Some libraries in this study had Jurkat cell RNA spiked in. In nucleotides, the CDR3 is TGCGCCAGCAGCCAATCGGTCCCGGGGGGGGGGCACGAGCAGTACTTC. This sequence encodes CASSQSVPGGGHEQYF.